The rows below give T cell receptor beta chains drawn from one sample of a study of blood T cell repertoires in COVID-19. The protocol was immunoSEQ multiplex PCR, while the TCRdb copy is restricted to in-frame clones and leaves out a portion. The repertoire includes about 160,000 clones, roughly 80% of them detected once, and 7% sits in the top ten. Sequenced sample: peripheral blood. Receptor source: a woman aged 35 to 49 with COVID-19, enrolled during active disease. The CDR3 runs from the conserved cysteine through the conserved F or W. A D gene is named only where the DNA matches it firmly. The size of a clone is reported for some rows only, either as once, few or many, or as a class for expanded clones.

v_gene: TRBV11-2
abundance: -
j_gene: TRBJ2-7
d_gene: TRBD2
len: 14
CDR3aa: CASTLAVHYYEQYF
CDR3nt: TGTGCCAGCACCCTAGCGGTCCACTACTACGAGCAGTACTTC

v_gene: TRBV15
abundance: -
j_gene: TRBJ1-1
d_gene: -
len: 13
CDR3aa: CATALGQHTEAFF
CDR3nt: TGTGCCACCGCTCTGGGGCAGCACACTGAAGCTTTCTTT

v_gene: TRBV19
abundance: -
j_gene: TRBJ1-5
d_gene: -
len: 14
CDR3aa: CASSIVPHNQPQHF
CDR3nt: TGTGCCAGTAGTATTGTCCCCCACAATCAGCCCCAGCATTTT

v_gene: TRBV4-2
abundance: -
j_gene: TRBJ2-2
d_gene: -
len: 16
CDR3aa: CASSQEGGPQSGELFF
CDR3nt: TGTGCCAGCAGCCAAGAGGGCGGGCCCCAGTCCGGGGAGCTGTTTTTT

v_gene: TRBV4-2
abundance: -
j_gene: TRBJ2-5
d_gene: TRBD2
len: 17
CDR3aa: CASSLGLAGGLGETQYF
CDR3nt: TGTGCCAGCAGCTTAGGACTAGCGGGGGGGCTGGGAGAGACCCAGTACTTC

v_gene: TRBV2
abundance: -
j_gene: TRBJ2-2
d_gene: -
len: 15
CDR3aa: CASSDRAGLTGELFF
CDR3nt: TGTGCCAGCAGTGACAGGGCAGGGCTCACCGGGGAGCTGTTTTTT

v_gene: TRBV11-2
abundance: few
j_gene: TRBJ2-1
d_gene: -
len: 15
CDR3aa: CASSPQGGRMDEQFF
CDR3nt: TGTGCCAGCAGCCCACAGGGGGGGCGGATGGATGAGCAGTTCTTC

v_gene: TRBV2
abundance: -
j_gene: TRBJ1-2
d_gene: -
len: 12
CDR3aa: CASSRQTYGYTF
CDR3nt: TGTGCCAGCAGCAGACAGACCTATGGCTACACCTTC

v_gene: TRBV6-1
abundance: -
j_gene: TRBJ1-2
d_gene: TRBD1
len: 13
CDR3aa: CASSEALDRIYTF
CDR3nt: TGTGCCAGCAGTGAAGCGCTGGACAGGATCTACACCTTC

v_gene: TRBV5-6
abundance: few
j_gene: TRBJ1-2
d_gene: -
len: 14
CDR3aa: CASSWGREGYGYTF
CDR3nt: TGTGCCAGCAGCTGGGGCAGGGAAGGGTATGGCTACACCTTC

v_gene: TRBV7-3
abundance: -
j_gene: TRBJ1-1
d_gene: -
len: 14
CDR3aa: CASSESGRWGEAFF
CDR3nt: TGTGCCAGCAGCGAATCAGGGAGGTGGGGAGAAGCTTTCTTT

v_gene: TRBV19
abundance: -
j_gene: TRBJ1-5
d_gene: -
len: 14
CDR3aa: CATYSGYSNQPQHF
CDR3nt: TGTGCCACATACAGCGGATATAGCAATCAGCCCCAGCATTTT

v_gene: TRBV29-1
abundance: few
j_gene: TRBJ1-2
d_gene: -
len: 13
CDR3aa: CSVEDQQGFGYTF
CDR3nt: TGCAGCGTTGAAGATCAACAGGGTTTTGGCTACACCTTC

v_gene: TRBV7-2
abundance: -
j_gene: TRBJ2-3
d_gene: -
len: 12
CDR3aa: CASSFRGGTQYF
CDR3nt: TGTGCCAGCAGCTTTAGGGGCGGTACGCAGTATTTT

v_gene: TRBV5-1
abundance: -
j_gene: TRBJ2-1
d_gene: -
len: 15
CDR3aa: CASSLEVLSGNEQFF
CDR3nt: TGCGCCAGCAGCTTGGAAGTTTTATCAGGAAATGAGCAGTTCTTC

v_gene: TRBV6-5
abundance: -
j_gene: TRBJ2-3
d_gene: TRBD2
len: 14
CDR3aa: CASSYSGGIDTQYF
CDR3nt: TGTGCCAGCAGTTACTCCGGGGGGATAGATACGCAGTATTTT

v_gene: TRBV4-2
abundance: -
j_gene: TRBJ2-2
d_gene: -
len: 13
CDR3aa: CASSKQNTGELFF
CDR3nt: TGTGCCAGCAGCAAACAGAACACCGGGGAGCTGTTTTTT

v_gene: TRBV30
abundance: -
j_gene: TRBJ2-3
d_gene: TRBD2
len: 16
CDR3aa: CAWTSKTSDYTDTQYF
CDR3nt: TGTGCCTGGACGTCGAAGACTAGCGATTACACAGATACGCAGTATTTT

v_gene: TRBV6-5
abundance: -
j_gene: TRBJ1-1
d_gene: TRBD1
len: 15
CDR3aa: CASSPRDRANTEAFF
CDR3nt: TGTGCCAGCAGTCCCCGGGACAGGGCGAACACTGAAGCTTTCTTT

v_gene: TRBV6-4
abundance: -
j_gene: TRBJ1-6
d_gene: -
len: 14
CDR3aa: CANLTGEYNSPLHF
CDR3nt: TGTGCCAATCTCACAGGAGAGTATAATTCACCCCTCCACTTT

v_gene: TRBV28
abundance: many
j_gene: TRBJ2-7
d_gene: TRBD2
len: 15
CDR3aa: CASSLTSGSSYEQYF
CDR3nt: TGTGCCAGCAGTCTGACTAGCGGAAGCTCCTACGAGCAGTACTTC

v_gene: TRBV29-1
abundance: once
j_gene: TRBJ2-7
d_gene: -
len: 13
CDR3aa: CSVQRTAAYEQYF
CDR3nt: TGCAGCGTACAACGGACAGCGGCCTACGAGCAGTACTTC

v_gene: TRBV27
abundance: -
j_gene: TRBJ2-1
d_gene: TRBD2
len: 13
CDR3aa: CASSVAGGPKQFF
CDR3nt: TGTGCCAGCTCGGTAGCGGGAGGTCCGAAGCAGTTCTTC

v_gene: TRBV25-1
abundance: -
j_gene: TRBJ1-1
d_gene: -
len: 14
CDR3aa: CASSEYPQASEAFF
CDR3nt: TGTGCCAGCAGTGAATATCCCCAGGCCTCTGAAGCTTTCTTT

v_gene: TRBV4-1
abundance: -
j_gene: TRBJ2-3
d_gene: -
len: 15
CDR3aa: CASSQDQLSTDTQYF
CDR3nt: TGCGCCAGCAGCCAAGATCAGTTAAGCACAGATACGCAGTATTTT

v_gene: TRBV6-2/TRBV6-3
abundance: -
j_gene: TRBJ2-1
d_gene: TRBD2
len: 16
CDR3aa: CASSSLGTSAYNEQFF
CDR3nt: TGTGCCAGCAGTTCCCTCGGGACTAGCGCATACAATGAGCAGTTCTTC

v_gene: TRBV15
abundance: -
j_gene: TRBJ2-1
d_gene: TRBD2
len: 16
CDR3aa: CATSRDASGGVGEQFF
CDR3nt: TGTGCCACCAGCAGAGATGCCAGCGGGGGTGTGGGTGAGCAGTTCTTC